The clone carrying this T cell receptor beta chain was picked up one time. The record originates from a study of blood T cell repertoires in COVID-19. Original processing methods: For nucleated cells, counts were estimated from reference gene primer amplification. The repertoire was sequenced with immunoSEQ multiplex PCR; TCRdb's copy has only in-frame clones and lacks some. Clonal size and the V and J genes are those of that table, whereas D and trimming came from the DNA. The top ten clones hold approximately 0.98% of a sample with about 310,000 clones, around 89% of them seen once. This CDR3 spans 15 amino acids. CDR1 and CDR2 (germline): SGHAT, FQNNGV. Trimming stripped 5 bases from V and 3 bases from J, with 17 bases between.

The clonotype was recovered from a woman aged 35 to 49 with COVID-19, enrolled during active disease. Sequencing input: peripheral blood. The chain uses TRBV11-2 and TRBJ2-7; D perhaps matches TRBD1 (6 bases). CDR3 in DNA: TGTGCCAGCAGCCCGACGTGGGGGCTAGGCTACGAGCAGTACTTC. Protein: CASSPTWGLGYEQYF.